Listed below are T cell receptor beta chains from one sample, sequenced in a study of T-cell reconstitution after alpha-beta-depleted transplantation in children. TCRdb ran MiXCR on the PCR reads and lists one entry per CDR3 protein. Of some 350,000 distinct CDR3 sequences in the sample, roughly 17% are singletons; the top ten hold about 41%. The sample here was PBMCs, mostly from graft donor cells, taken 360 days after TCRalphabeta/CD19-depleted stem cell transplant. The source is a male patient between 2 and 10 years old who had a stem cell transplant for acute lymphoblastic leukemia, so the T cells may come from the graft donor. The CDR3 runs from the conserved cysteine through the conserved F or W. Fields, in order: V gene, D gene, clone size, J gene, CDR3 DNA, CDR3 protein. D genes are given only for firm matches. Size is omitted from some rows. Given values are once, few, many or a class for expanded clones.

v_call: TRBV5-6
d_call: TRBD1
clone_size: NA
j_call: TRBJ2-7
cdr3_nt: TGTGCCAGCAGCTTGGACCTACCACCCTGGGACAGGGGATACGGGTACGAGCAGTACTTC
cdr3_aa: CASSLDLPPWDRGYGYEQYF

v_call: TRBV2
d_call: NA
clone_size: NA
j_call: TRBJ2-3
cdr3_nt: TGTGCCAGCAGTTCACGACAGTCAGATACGCAGTATTTT
cdr3_aa: CASSSRQSDTQYF

v_call: TRBV7-2
d_call: TRBD1
clone_size: few
j_call: TRBJ2-7
cdr3_nt: TGTGCCAGCAGCCAGGGGACAGGGGCCCACGAGCAGTACTTC
cdr3_aa: CASSQGTGAHEQYF

v_call: TRBV27
d_call: TRBD1
clone_size: NA
j_call: TRBJ2-7
cdr3_nt: TGTGCCAGCAGTTTCACACAGGGGGCCAACGAGCAGTACTTC
cdr3_aa: CASSFTQGANEQYF

v_call: TRBV7-6
d_call: NA
clone_size: few
j_call: TRBJ1-4
cdr3_nt: TGTGCCAGCAGCTTTGGGATCTCAACTAATGAAAAACTGTTTTTT
cdr3_aa: CASSFGISTNEKLFF

v_call: TRBV5-1
d_call: NA
clone_size: many
j_call: TRBJ1-3
cdr3_nt: TGCGCCAGCAGCTTGGCCGGGGGAAACACCATATATTTT
cdr3_aa: CASSLAGGNTIYF

v_call: TRBV28
d_call: TRBD1
clone_size: many
j_call: TRBJ2-7
cdr3_nt: TGTGCCAGCACCGCACCCGGGACAGGGGCGTCCTACGAGCAGTACTTC
cdr3_aa: CASTAPGTGASYEQYF

v_call: TRBV7-9
d_call: NA
clone_size: many
j_call: TRBJ2-1
cdr3_nt: TGTGCCAGCAGCTTGAACGGGGGCAATGAGCAGTTCTTC
cdr3_aa: CASSLNGGNEQFF

v_call: TRBV4-2
d_call: TRBD2
clone_size: NA
j_call: TRBJ2-3
cdr3_nt: TGTGCCAGCAGCCTTGGAGTAGGGGAGGGCGCAGATACGCAGTATTTT
cdr3_aa: CASSLGVGEGADTQYF

v_call: TRBV7-9
d_call: NA
clone_size: NA
j_call: TRBJ2-1
cdr3_nt: TGTGCCAGCAGCTGGCGGTTCGGTGAGCAGTTCTTC
cdr3_aa: CASSWRFGEQFF

v_call: TRBV2
d_call: NA
clone_size: NA
j_call: TRBJ1-2
cdr3_nt: TGTGCCAGCAGCCAACAACCTAGACGGGACTATGGCTACACCTTC
cdr3_aa: CASSQQPRRDYGYTF

v_call: TRBV9
d_call: NA
clone_size: NA
j_call: TRBJ2-2
cdr3_nt: TGTGCCAGCAGCGGGCCGGACACCGGGGAGCTGTTTTTT
cdr3_aa: CASSGPDTGELFF

v_call: TRBV12-3/TRBV12-4
d_call: NA
clone_size: few
j_call: TRBJ2-1
cdr3_nt: TGTGCCAGCAGTCCCCTGCTTTTGGGTAGGGATGAGCAGTTCTTC
cdr3_aa: CASSPLLLGRDEQFF

v_call: TRBV12-3/TRBV12-4
d_call: TRBD1
clone_size: many
j_call: TRBJ2-2
cdr3_nt: TGTGCCAGCAGCCCCCGGGACAGGGGCCCCGGGGAGCTGTTTTTT
cdr3_aa: CASSPRDRGPGELFF